This passage covers 17 T cell receptor beta chains from one sample sequenced in a study of technical replicates of blood from a handful of donors. TCRdb's copy holds only in-frame clones and misses some; the assay was immunoSEQ multiplex PCR. The sample holds approximately 16,000 clones, around nine tenths seen once. The sequenced sample was PBMCs. Receptors were obtained from a human donor in good health.

V gene TRBV6-4 combines with J gene TRBJ2-6; 7 bases agree with TRBD1. The CDR3 covers 17 residues. The V segment lost 3 bases and the J segment 0 bases; nucleotides outside the gene matches: 5. Germline-derived CDR1 and CDR2 are MRHNA and SNTAGT. CDR3 coding DNA: TGTGCCAGCAGTGAACAGGGGCTGAGCTCTGGGGCCAACGTCCTGACTTTC. Protein sequence: CASSEQGLSSGANVLTF.

This sequence joins TRBV10-3 and TRBJ1-2, with 7 bases fitting TRBD1. With 6 bases clipped from V and 3 bases from J, the junction kept 7 bases outside the gene matches. Germline assignment: CDR1 ENHRY and CDR2 SYGVKD. The CDR3 has 14 residues. The CDR3 sequence is CAIRSGQHDYGYTF. The CDR3 DNA reads as TGTGCCATCAGATCGGGACAGCATGACTATGGCTACACCTTC.

The chain joins TRBV5-1 to TRBJ2-1, with TRBD2 matching over 10 bases. The germline gives CDR1 SGHRS, CDR2 YFSETQ. Germline trimming cut 4 bases from V and 3 bases from J; bases unmatched to any gene: 10. The CDR3 consists of 17 residues. The DNA of the CDR3 is TGCGCCAGCAGCGGGGGCACGCTAGCGGGAGTCTACAATGAGCAGTTCTTC. It is translated as CASSGGTLAGVYNEQFF. The whole variable domain, remainder taken from reference TRBV5-1 and TRBJ2-1, is KAGVTQTPRYLIKTRGQQVTLSCSPISGHRSVSWYQQTPGQGLQFLFEYFSETQRNKGNFPGRFSGRQFSNSRSEMNVSTLELGDSALYLCASSGGTLAGVYNEQFFGPGTRLTVL.

This chain connects TRBV30 to TRBJ2-1; the match to TRBD2 covers 12 bases. This CDR3 has 15 amino acids. Germline V lookup: CDR1 GTSNPN, CDR2 SVGIG (reference sequence). With 4 bases clipped from V and 5 bases from J, the junction kept 6 bases outside the gene matches. CDR3 amino acids: CAWNALAGGDNEQFF. DNA for the CDR3: TGTGCCTGGAATGCACTAGCGGGAGGCGACAATGAGCAGTTCTTC.

The rearrangement uses TRBV5-4 and TRBJ2-1, with TRBD2 matching over 7 bases. The CDR3 loop spans 15 amino acids. With 2 bases clipped from V and 7 bases from J, the junction kept 9 bases outside the gene matches. The germline V gene encodes CDR1 SGHNT and CDR2 YYREEE (reference sequence). The CDR3 sequence: CASSFTGGVGNEQFF. The CDR3 DNA is TGTGCCAGCAGCTTTACGGGAGGAGTTGGGAATGAGCAGTTCTTC. Using reference TRBV5-4 and TRBJ2-1 for the parts outside the CDR3, the full variable domain is ETGVTQSPTHLIKTRGQQVTLRCSSQSGHNTVSWYQQALGQGPQFIFQYYREEENGRGNFPPRFSGLQFPNYSSELNVNALELDDSALYLCASSFTGGVGNEQFFGPGTRLTVL.

This clone came up once. For the CDR3, the DNA is TGCGCCAGCAGCCAAGATCCCAGTTTGAACACTGAAGCTTTCTTT. Translating gives CASSQDPSLNTEAFF. The chain couples TRBV4-1 to TRBJ1-1; D remains unclear. Germline CDR1 is MGHRA and CDR2 is YSYEKL. The V end was cut by 0 bases, the J end by 0 bases, with 8 bases between. The CDR3 has 15 residues.

This clone was seen a few times. CDR3 bases: TGTGCCAGCAGTCCACGGACAGGGGGCGACACTGAAGCTTTCTTT. Translation: CASSPRTGGDTEAFF. The chain has TRBV6-1 and TRBJ1-1; 11 bases agree with TRBD1. The junction had 5 bases not matched to a gene; V was cut back by 5 bases and J by 3 bases. The CDR3 length is 15 residues. The V gene's germline CDR1 is MNHNS and CDR2 SASEGT.

This clone showed up just a few times. Written as DNA, the CDR3 is TGTGCCAGCAGTCCTTTCCCGAGGGAGGTACCCTACGAGCAGTACTTC. Translation: CASSPFPREVPYEQYF. The chain is built from TRBV11-2 and TRBJ2-7, with a possible D match to TRBD2 (6 bases). The CDR3 has 16 residues. CDR1 and CDR2 from the germline V gene are SGHAT and FQNNGV. Trimming removed 6 bases from V and 2 bases from J, with 20 bases in between.

The chain employs TRBV6-4 and TRBJ2-6; D possibly corresponds to TRBD1 (5 bases). The CDR3 loop spans 17 amino acids. The germline CDR1 and CDR2 sequences are MRHNA and SNTAGT. Trimming pared 6 bases from V and 1 base from J, leaving 16 bases between. The CDR3 here is CASSRDSVASGANVLTF. Here the CDR3 DNA reads TGTGCCAGCAGCCGCGACAGCGTCGCTTCTGGGGCCAACGTCCTGACTTTC.

The rearrangement joins TRBV2 to TRBJ2-5; D might be TRBD2 (6 bases). CDR3 length equals 13 residues. Trimming shortened V by 4 bases and J by 4 bases, and 10 bases separated the two germline ends. Germline values: CDR1 SNHLY, CDR2 FYNNEI. The CDR3 coding sequence is TGTGCCAGCAGTGGCGGGAAGGGAGAGACCCAGTACTTC. Translated, it gives CASSGGKGETQYF.

This chain uses TRBV6-1 with TRBJ2-6, with unresolved D. V lost 3 bases and J 1 base, leaving 7 bases between the germline ends. Germline CDR1 MNHNS, CDR2 SASEGT. The CDR3 sequence is 15 residues long. The CDR3 bases are TGTGCCAGCAGTGAGTTGGAGTCTGGGGCCAACGTCCTGACTTTC. The encoded protein is CASSELESGANVLTF.

The gene calls are TRBV5-1 and TRBJ2-7; TRBD2 might be the D (6 bases). V lost 0 bases and J lost 3, with 13 bases in between. CDR1 is SGHRS, CDR2 YFSETQ, per germline. This CDR3 region has 15 residues. CDR3 region: CASSLAGTPIYEQYF. The CDR3, as DNA: TGCGCCAGCAGCTTGGCCGGGACTCCCATCTACGAGCAGTACTTC.

This chain uses TRBV11-2 with TRBJ2-4, with TRBD1 as a possible D gene (6 bases). Germline lookup yields CDR1 SGHAT and CDR2 FQNNGV. V lost 5 bases to trimming and J lost 10 bases, with 27 bases between them. This CDR3 has 17 residues. DNA of the CDR3: TGTGCCAGCAGCCCCTCGCCAGGGGACATCGGCCAGGGGATTCAGTACTTC. This codes for CASSPSPGDIGQGIQYF.

The V call is TRBV9, the J call TRBJ1-5, with D perhaps matching TRBD1 (5 bases). Germline V CDR1 and CDR2: SGDLS, YYNGEE. CDR3 size: 15 residues. Between the trimmed V and J ends, which lost 2 bases and 3 bases, there was a span of 12 bases. The CDR3 loop is CASSVSGNSNQPQHF. The CDR3 DNA reads as TGTGCCAGCAGCGTGTCAGGGAACTCCAATCAGCCCCAGCATTTT.

The J gene is TRBJ2-2, the V gene TRBV7-9; 11 bases are a match to TRBD2. The CDR3 consists of 17 residues. Trimming cost V 4 bases and J 4 bases; bases outside gene matches: 8. The germline V gene has CDR1 SEHNR and CDR2 FQNEAQ (reference sequence). The CDR3: CASSSVSGRVSTGELFF. The CDR3, as DNA: TGTGCCAGCAGCTCCGTTAGCGGGAGGGTGTCCACCGGGGAGCTGTTTTTT.

The chain carries TRBV7-9 and TRBJ2-2; D is ambiguous. There are 15 residues in the CDR3. Germline V CDR1 and CDR2: SEHNR, FQNEAQ (reference sequence). Trimming stripped 5 bases from V and 4 bases from J, with 14 bases between. The CDR3 spells CASSLMAAVTGELFF. The CDR3 DNA sequence: TGTGCCAGCAGCCTGATGGCGGCAGTCACCGGGGAGCTGTTTTTT.

This clone was observed a single time. The chain recombines TRBV5-4 with TRBJ1-1; D may be TRBD1 (6 bases). This CDR3 spans 15 amino acids. Germline V gene lookup returns CDR1 SGHNT and CDR2 YYREEE (reference sequence). Deletions cut 0 bases from V and 0 bases from J, with 9 bases between. The CDR3 DNA reads as TGTGCCAGCAGCTTGGTGGGACAACTGAACACTGAAGCTTTCTTT. It yields the protein CASSLVGQLNTEAFF. Looking up the rest from reference TRBV5-4 and TRBJ1-1 gives the full variable domain: ETGVTQSPTHLIKTRGQQVTLRCSSQSGHNTVSWYQQALGQGPQFIFQYYREEENGRGNFPPRFSGLQFPNYSSELNVNALELDDSALYLCASSLVGQLNTEAFFGQGTRLTVV.